This T cell receptor (beta chain) was found in a study of cytomegalovirus exposure and HLA in healthy donors. V trimming: 1 base; J trimming: 1 base; junction bases outside the gene matches: 9. CDR1 and CDR2 (germline): KGHSH, LQKENI. The CDR3 contains 18 residues. Both 60 Vbeta primers and 13 Jbeta primers went into the PCR. The repertoire was sequenced with immunoSEQ multiplex PCR; TCRdb's copy has only in-frame clones and lacks some. The table has 90,000 to 110,000 clones, 75% to 85% seen once; the top ten hold around 2.1%. Source material: PBMCs. This chain connects TRBV18 to TRBJ2-3; 9 bases agree with TRBD2. The source of this sequence is a young man in good health and CMV-seronegative. CDR3 in DNA: TGTGCCAGCTCACCACGCGGGAGTTTAGCGGGAGGCACAGATACGCAGTATTTT. Translation: CASSPRGSLAGGTDTQYF.